The entry that follows covers one TCR beta chain sequence. No cognate antigen has been identified for it. No much larger clonotype is one base removed from it; base qualities were not supplied. This record belongs to a study of OX40 agonist ivuxolimab in advanced cancers. Regarding the complete study: The costimulatory receptor OX40 (CD134) was targeted by ivuxolimab, a fully human IgG2 agonistic monoclonal antibody. Among the roughly 50 dose-escalation patients, about 19 had hepatocellular carcinoma, approximately 15 melanoma, 9 renal cell carcinoma and 9 head and neck cancer. Prior anti-PD-1, anti-PD-L1 or anti-CTLA-4 therapy was permitted, and checkpoint inhibitors had been received by more than 35% of dose-escalation patients. Three dose-escalation patients achieved partial responses, one with hepatocellular carcinoma and two with cutaneous melanoma. Intravenous ivuxolimab was administered to patients every 2 weeks at six dose levels: 0.01, 0.1, 0.3, 1.5, 3 and 10 mg/kg. The paper covers the monotherapy dose-escalation part of the phase I ivuxolimab trial, which included N = 52 patients. Peripheral TCRbeta sequencing was intended to test whether TCR sequence diversity was altered and clonal T-cell expansion was caused by ivuxolimab. In the dose-escalation cohort, 82.7% of patients were male, and the mean age was approximately 60 years, with a range of about 23 to 90.

Patients with a history of autoimmune disease or receiving systemic immunosuppression were excluded from the trial. Peripheral blood for TCR sequencing was collected from all dose cohorts at baseline, on cycle 4 day 1, and on cycle 7 day 1. The samples were taken from a phase I, first-in-human, multicenter, open-label dose-escalation trial of ivuxolimab. Adults with locally advanced or metastatic melanoma, renal cell, hepatocellular, or head and neck squamous cell carcinoma were enrolled in the trial. Before TCR sequencing, CD4+ T cells and CD8+ T cells from peripheral blood were sorted into separate populations. Its CDR3 holds 14 amino acids, cysteine through phenylalanine. Only the CDR3 portion is preserved as DNA: 42 bases, with reading frame beginning at the first base. Between the V and J ends, shortened by 4 bases and 4 bases respectively, the junction contains 11 bases. From the germline V gene, CDR1 is SNHLY and CDR2 is FYNNEI.

Study-level results and caveats: Low levels of normalized T-cell clonal expansion were also seen in some patients who did not respond. In partial responders in the 0.1-3.0 mg/kg groups, normalized peripheral clonal expansion was found to be among the lowest, especially among CD8+ T cells. The antigen specificity of the peripheral T cells that underwent clonal expansion was not determined. After ivuxolimab, more expanded clones were found on average in CD8+ T cells than in CD4+ T cells. At doses of 0.1 to 3.0 mg/kg, clonal expansion of both CD4+ and CD8+ blood T cells was observed from baseline to week 6.

Genomic DNA was isolated from the sorted cells so that the TCRbeta CDR3 region could be sequenced. The immunoSEQ Assay was used for sequencing of TCRbeta CDR3 regions. TCRdb limited this immuneACCESS table to in-frame rearrangements with V and J called. A share of clones is missing; checked studies link under half to unresolved V genes, and the rest is unexplained. The sample table lists about 60,000 clones, 86% of them with a count of one. Clones ranked in the top ten supply 1.1% of the sample. The origin of this receptor is an adult with an advanced solid tumor such as melanoma, head and neck, liver or kidney cancer. The sample was CD4+ or CD8+ T cells sorted from blood, taken in a trial of the OX40 agonist ivuxolimab. Recombination connected TRBV2 to TRBJ2-1; the D segment could be TRBD1, given 6 matching bases. The CDR3 protein is CASSVQGNYNEQFF. The nucleotide sequence reads TGTGCCAGCAGTGTGCAGGGGAATTACAATGAGCAGTTCTTC.